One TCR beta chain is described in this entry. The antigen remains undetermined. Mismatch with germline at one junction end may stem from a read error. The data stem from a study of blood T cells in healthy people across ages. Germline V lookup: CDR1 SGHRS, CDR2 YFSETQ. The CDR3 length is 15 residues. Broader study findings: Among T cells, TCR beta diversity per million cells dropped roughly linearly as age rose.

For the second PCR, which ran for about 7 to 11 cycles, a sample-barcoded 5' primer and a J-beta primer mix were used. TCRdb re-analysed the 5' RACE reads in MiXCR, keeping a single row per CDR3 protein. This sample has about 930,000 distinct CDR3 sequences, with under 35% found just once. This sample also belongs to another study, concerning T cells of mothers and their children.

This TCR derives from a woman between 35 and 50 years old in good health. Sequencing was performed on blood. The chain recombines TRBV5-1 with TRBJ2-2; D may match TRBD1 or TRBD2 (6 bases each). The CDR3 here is CASSARTDSAGGLFF. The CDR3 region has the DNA TGCGCCAGCAGCGCACGGACAGACAGCGCCGGGGGGCTGTTTTTT.